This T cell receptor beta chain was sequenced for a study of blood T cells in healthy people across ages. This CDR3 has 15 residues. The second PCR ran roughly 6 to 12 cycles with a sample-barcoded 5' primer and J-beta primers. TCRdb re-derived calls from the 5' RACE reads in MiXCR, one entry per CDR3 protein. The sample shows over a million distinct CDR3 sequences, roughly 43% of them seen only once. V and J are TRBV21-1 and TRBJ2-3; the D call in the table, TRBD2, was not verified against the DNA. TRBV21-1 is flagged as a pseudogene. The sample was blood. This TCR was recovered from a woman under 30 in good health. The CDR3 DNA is TGTGCCAGCAGCAAAAACAGGGGCCCTGCCGATACGCAGTATTTT. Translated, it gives CASSKNRGPADTQYF.